The 21 T cell receptor beta chains below come from one sample, sequenced in a study of blood T cell repertoires in COVID-19. The method was immunoSEQ multiplex PCR; TCRdb's version includes in-frame clones alone and lacks a portion of them. The sample carries approximately 290,000 clones, 80% to 90% recorded once. The sample taken for sequencing was PBMCs or T cells enriched from blood (not recorded which). The receptors derive from a woman under 40 who had recovered from COVID-19.

V is TRBV2 and J is TRBJ2-5; 12 nucleotides match TRBD2. Germline loops: CDR1 SNHLY, CDR2 FYNNEI. The V gene end was trimmed by 8 bases and the J gene end by 2 bases; junction bases not matched to a gene: 9. The CDR3 is made up of 16 amino acids. The CDR3 nucleotides are TGTGCCAGCCCCGTGGGACTAGCGGGCGGGCAAGAGACCCAGTACTTC. Translating gives CASPVGLAGGQETQYF.

The chain joins TRBV28 to TRBJ2-3, with 8 bases matching TRBD2. V shed 7 bases and J 6 bases; nucleotides not matched to a gene: 9. From germline, CDR1 is MDHEN and CDR2 SYDVKM. The CDR3 totals 14 residues. The CDR3 nucleotides read TGTGCCAGCAACGCGCTAGCGGGCCCGGATACGCAGTATTTT. Amino acid sequence: CASNALAGPDTQYF.

The CDR3 loop is CASSHVYSRNTEAFF. CDR3 coding DNA: TGCGCCAGCAGCCATGTCTATAGCAGGAACACTGAAGCTTTCTTT. The gene calls are TRBV4-1 and TRBJ1-1; D is uncertain. The CDR3 consists of 15 residues. Germline V CDR1 and CDR2: MGHRA, YSYEKL. Trimming cost V 3 bases and J 1 base, with 12 bases left between them.

V gene TRBV6-2 or TRBV6-3 combines with J gene TRBJ2-7; the D gene is possibly TRBD2 (5 bases). Germline values: CDR1 MNHEY, CDR2 SVGEGT. CDR3 length: 13 amino acids. Trimming took 5 bases from V and 2 from J, leaving 10 bases between them. CDR3 in amino acids: CASSNTRAYEQYF. The DNA of the CDR3 is TGTGCCAGCAGTAACACTAGGGCCTACGAGCAGTACTTC.

The chain uses TRBV27 and TRBJ2-5, with D perhaps TRBD2 (5 bases). The CDR3 sequence is 14 residues long. Germline lookup yields CDR1 MNHEY and CDR2 SMNVEV (reference sequence). Between the trimmed V and J ends, which lost 1 base and 4 bases, there was a span of 10 bases. The CDR3 coding sequence is TGTGCCAGCAGTTTATTTGCAGGAGGAGAGACCCAGTACTTC. It translates to CASSLFAGGETQYF.

The chain is built from TRBV28 and TRBJ1-6; 7 nucleotides agree with TRBD1. This CDR3 has 13 residues. Germline trimming cut 7 bases from V and 3 bases from J; bases unmatched to any gene: 0. The germline CDR1 and CDR2 sequences are MDHEN and SYDVKM. The CDR3 sequence is CASTGGYNSPLHF. Written as DNA, the CDR3 is TGTGCCAGCACAGGGGGCTATAATTCACCCCTCCACTTT.

This rearrangement joins TRBV2 to TRBJ2-7; no firm D call. The V and J ends lost 7 bases and 6 bases respectively, with 19 bases between them. Germline-derived CDR1 and CDR2 are SNHLY and FYNNEI. The CDR3 extends over 14 amino acids. As DNA, the CDR3 is TGTGCCAGCAATGATCGTTACTATAATGGCGAGCAGTACTTC. The encoded protein is CASNDRYYNGEQYF.

This clone was seen just once. The CDR3 DNA reads as TGTGCCAGCAGTCAGGGGAGCCGGGGTCAGCCCCAGCATTTT. Translation: CASSQGSRGQPQHF. This chain links TRBV6-5 with TRBJ1-5, with D possibly matching TRBD1 (6 bases). V was trimmed by 5 bases and J by 6 bases, leaving 14 bases between them. Germline assignment: CDR1 MNHEY and CDR2 SVGAGI. This CDR3 contains 14 residues.

This chain links TRBV7-6 with TRBJ1-4; 9 positions agree with TRBD1. Trimming took 5 bases from V and 5 from J; bases not matched to a gene: 9. The CDR3 extends over 16 amino acids. Looked up from germline, CDR1 is SGHVS and CDR2 is FNYEAQ. CDR3 in amino acids: CASSPYAGTGNEKLFF. CDR3 nucleotide sequence: TGTGCCAGCAGCCCCTATGCCGGGACAGGGAATGAAAAACTGTTTTTT.

The chain combines TRBV5-4 with TRBJ1-4; 9 positions agree with TRBD1. Germline CDR1 is SGHNT and CDR2 is YYREEE (reference sequence). CDR3 size: 15 residues. Trimming cost V 4 bases and J 7 bases; bases outside gene matches: 8. The DNA of the CDR3 is TGTGCCAGCAGCCGGATGGGACAGGGTCGTGAAAAACTGTTTTTT. Residues: CASSRMGQGREKLFF.

The chain couples TRBV6-1 to TRBJ2-1, with 9 bases lining up with TRBD1. The length of the CDR3 is 18 residues. Germline-derived CDR1 and CDR2 are MNHNS and SASEGT. The ends lost 4 bases at V and 2 bases at J; junction bases unmatched: 12. This chain's CDR3 is CASSVNRFGQGTYNEQFF. The CDR3 coding sequence is TGTGCCAGCAGTGTCAACCGCTTTGGACAGGGGACCTACAATGAGCAGTTCTTC.

This chain uses TRBV28 with TRBJ2-5; TRBD2 might be the D (5 bases). CDR3 length: 14 amino acids. With 6 bases removed from V and 2 bases from J, the gap between germline ends came to 13 bases. Germline CDR1 reads MDHEN; CDR2 reads SYDVKM. CDR3 sequence reads: CASSPGRRQETQYF. Here the CDR3 DNA reads TGTGCCAGCAGCCCTGGACGGAGGCAAGAGACCCAGTACTTC.

V gene TRBV5-1 combines with J gene TRBJ2-3; 16 bases are a match to TRBD2. This CDR3 is built from 19 residues. Germline loops: CDR1 SGHRS, CDR2 YFSETQ. Germline trimming cut 0 bases from V and 8 bases from J; bases unmatched to any gene: 12. The CDR3 loop reads CASSLASGLAGGGSSTQYF. CDR3 DNA sequence: TGCGCCAGCAGCTTGGCTTCGGGACTAGCGGGAGGGGGATCCAGTACGCAGTATTTT.

The J gene is TRBJ1-2, the V gene TRBV2; 9 positions match TRBD1. Germline-derived CDR1 and CDR2 are SNHLY and FYNNEI. V trimming: 5 bases; J trimming: 2 bases; junction bases outside the gene matches: 3. This CDR3 region has 14 residues. CDR3 residues: CASSRTGDNYGYTF. The CDR3 DNA sequence: TGTGCCAGCAGTCGGACAGGGGACAACTATGGCTACACCTTC. The full variable domain, with the rest looked up from reference TRBV2 and TRBJ1-2, is EPEVTQTPSHQVTQMGQEVILRCVPISNHLYFYWYRQILGQKVEFLVSFYNNEISEKSEIFDDQFSVERPDGSNFTLKIRSTKLEDSAMYFCASSRTGDNYGYTFGSGTRLTVV.

This clone was found once. The V call is TRBV5-1, the J call TRBJ1-2; 9 nucleotides agree with TRBD1. The CDR3 consists of 17 residues. Unmatched junction bases numbered 12, after V lost 3 bases and J lost 3 bases. In germline, CDR1 is SGHRS, CDR2 YFSETQ. The CDR3 loop is CASSSGQGTTVDYGYTF. The DNA of the CDR3 is TGCGCCAGCAGCTCCGGACAGGGGACCACGGTTGACTATGGCTACACCTTC. The full variable domain, with the rest looked up from reference TRBV5-1 and TRBJ1-2, is KAGVTQTPRYLIKTRGQQVTLSCSPISGHRSVSWYQQTPGQGLQFLFEYFSETQRNKGNFPGRFSGRQFSNSRSEMNVSTLELGDSALYLCASSSGQGTTVDYGYTFGSGTRLTVV.

DNA of the CDR3: TGTGCCAGCAGCCCAAGACAGGGGGACAATTCACCCCTCCACTTT. Protein product: CASSPRQGDNSPLHF. The rearrangement joins TRBV3-1 (or the pseudogene TRBV3-2) to TRBJ1-6; 9 bases are shared with TRBD1. The germline V gene encodes CDR1 LGHDT and CDR2 YNNKEL (reference sequence). This CDR3 region has 15 residues. J gave up 7 bases and V 4 bases, and 5 bases lay outside the gene matches.

This chain links TRBV13 with TRBJ2-7, with a weak D call TRBD2 (5 bases). The germline V and J ends were trimmed by 8 bases and 2 bases, with 13 bases remaining between them. The germline V gene has CDR1 PRHDT and CDR2 FYEKMQ (reference sequence). The CDR3 loop spans 13 amino acids. CDR3 residues: CASGLTPTYEQYF. The CDR3 nucleotides read TGTGCCAGCGGACTTACCCCGACCTACGAGCAGTACTTC.

The rearrangement links TRBV4-1 to TRBJ1-2, with no clear D. V lost 0 bases to trimming and J lost 8 bases, with 7 bases between them. Looked up from germline, CDR1 is MGHRA and CDR2 is YSYEKL. The CDR3 sequence is 12 residues long. CDR3 nucleotide sequence: TGCGCCAGCAGCCAAGATCCCGGGGGCTACACCTTC. Protein product: CASSQDPGGYTF.

The V and J genes are TRBV6-4 and TRBJ1-5; D not certain. This CDR3 spans 15 amino acids. V lost 3 bases, J lost 2 bases, and 11 bases lay in between. Germline CDR1 and CDR2: MRHNA and SNTAGT. The CDR3 region has the DNA TGTGCCAGCAGTGAATCCGGTGAGGGCAATCAGCCCCAGCATTTT. Protein: CASSESGEGNQPQHF.

The chain is built from TRBV6-2 or TRBV6-3 and TRBJ2-5, with 7 bases fitting TRBD2. Germline V gene lookup returns CDR1 MNHEY and CDR2 SVGEGT. The length of the CDR3 is 15 residues. V was clipped by 5 bases and J by 3 bases; unmatched bases: 9. CDR3 in DNA: TGTGCCAGCAGTAAGCTAGCGGCGGGGAAAGAGACCCAGTACTTC. Residues: CASSKLAAGKETQYF.

This clone was recorded once. The V call is TRBV29-1, the J call TRBJ1-2; D not certain. V was pared by 5 bases and J by 2 bases, with 6 bases between. The CDR3 contains 11 residues. Germline assignment: CDR1 SQVTM and CDR2 ANQGSEA. The CDR3 DNA reads as TGCAGCGTTCTGAGGAACTATGGCTACACCTTC. It specifies CSVLRNYGYTF.